This TCR beta chain derives from a study of shared clonotypes between healthy human individuals. Profiling relied on immunoSEQ multiplex PCR, and the TCRdb table lists in-frame clones only, not all of them. The sample carries roughly 2.1 million clones, about 93% recorded once. Germline values: CDR1 SQVTM, CDR2 ANQGSEA. This CDR3 spans 15 amino acids. Germline trimming cut 6 bases from V and 9 bases from J; bases unmatched to any gene: 12. CD8 cells regarded as naive lacked CD45RO, were positively chosen for CCR7, and omitted terminally differentiated effector memory CD45RA+ cells. The source material was naive CD8+ T cells from PBMCs. The chain recombines TRBV29-1 with TRBJ2-1, with TRBD2 matching over 12 bases. The sequence was obtained from a man between 18 and 29 years old in good health. Some clones in this sample may be carry-over from other donors' samples. The DNA for the CDR3 is TGCAGCGTGCCCCCGACTAGCGGGAGATGGAGTGAGCAGTTCTTC. It encodes CSVPPTSGRWSEQFF.